This entry lists 20 T cell receptor beta chains sequenced from one sample in a study of T cell repertoires in cytomegalovirus infection. Using its own MiXCR run on the reads, TCRdb lists one record per CDR3 protein. The sample has about 330,000 distinct CDR3 sequences, more than 8% seen once. Sequencing was done on a sample of PBMCs. Receptors were obtained from a human donor in good health (CMV status not recorded). Some clones in this sample may be carry-over from other donors' samples.

This clonotype showed up many times. The chain combines TRBV27 with TRBJ2-4; 8 bases are a match to TRBD2. Germline CDR1 and CDR2: MNHEY and SMNVEV (reference sequence). The CDR3 covers 15 residues. V shed 4 bases and J 2 bases; nucleotides not matched to a gene: 4. CDR3 nucleotides: TGTGCCAGCAGTTCCCGCGGGGGGCCCAAAAACATTCAGTACTTC. Translating it yields CASSSRGGPKNIQYF.

This clonotype came up many times. The chain has TRBV7-2 and TRBJ2-3, with a weak D call TRBD2 (6 bases). Trimming left V 5 bases short and J 1 base short, with 19 bases between. This CDR3 spans 17 amino acids. Germline V gives CDR1 SGHTA, CDR2 FQGNSA. In DNA, the CDR3 is TGTGCCAGCAGCCCCGCCGAGGCGGGGCGACGCACAGATACGCAGTATTTT. Protein: CASSPAEAGRRTDTQYF.

The V gene is TRBV11-2, the J gene TRBJ2-1; TRBD1 matches at 10 bases. Germline V lookup: CDR1 SGHAT, CDR2 FQNNGV. The CDR3 has 16 residues. Germline trimming cut 3 bases from V and 7 bases from J; bases unmatched to any gene: 9. CDR3 DNA: TGTGCCAGCAGCTTCACACGACAGGGGGCAAGGAATGAGCAGTTCTTC. Protein sequence: CASSFTRQGARNEQFF.

This clonotype was seen a few times. The J gene is TRBJ1-2, the V gene TRBV5-4; 8 bases fit TRBD1. Looked up from germline, CDR1 is SGHNT and CDR2 is YYREEE (reference sequence). This CDR3 region has 15 residues. J was trimmed by 4 bases and V by 5 bases; bases with no gene match: 10. The CDR3 reads CASRSRLGTGYGYTF. In DNA form, the CDR3 reads TGTGCCAGCAGGTCACGACTGGGGACAGGCTATGGCTACACCTTC.

This clonotype was found many times. This chain links TRBV20-1 with TRBJ2-1; 11 bases are a match to TRBD2. Germline V gene sequence: CDR1 DFQATT, CDR2 SNEGSKA (reference sequence). The CDR3 sequence is 18 residues long. V lost 1 base, J lost 0 bases, and 8 bases stayed unmatched. The CDR3 DNA reads as TGCAGTGCTAGAGTTAATAGCGGGAGGGACTTCTCCTACAATGAGCAGTTCTTC. Translating it yields CSARVNSGRDFSYNEQFF.

The genes are TRBV6-2 or TRBV6-3 and TRBJ1-1, with 9 bases fitting TRBD1. Looked up from germline, CDR1 is MNHEY and CDR2 is SVGEGT. The CDR3 is 20 residues long. Germline trimming cut 0 bases from V and 5 bases from J; bases unmatched to any gene: 19. CDR3: CASSYSGQGKLGTRRTEAFF. CDR3 DNA sequence: TGTGCCAGCAGTTACTCGGGACAGGGAAAGCTAGGAACCAGGAGGACTGAAGCTTTCTTT.

The table lists this clonotype with many counts. V gene TRBV5-6 combines with J gene TRBJ2-1; TRBD2 matches at 10 bases. Germline CDR1 and CDR2: SGHDT and YYEEEE. V shed 5 bases, J shed 4 bases, and the junction held 6 bases outside the gene matches. CDR3 length equals 15 residues. The CDR3 DNA reads as TGTGCCAGCAGGTCTCTAGCGGGAGCATACAATGAGCAGTTCTTC. It is translated as CASRSLAGAYNEQFF. The full variable domain, its missing parts supplied by reference TRBV5-6 and TRBJ2-1, is DAGVTQSPTHLIKTRGQQVTLRCSPKSGHDTVSWYQQALGQGPQFIFQYYEEEERQRGNFPDRFSGHQFPNYSSELNVNALLLGDSALYLCASRSLAGAYNEQFFGPGTRLTVL.

This clonotype was recorded a few times. This rearrangement joins TRBV6-1 to TRBJ2-5, with a possible D match to TRBD1 (6 bases). V lost 2 bases to trimming and J lost 6 bases, with 13 bases between them. This CDR3 has 14 residues. CDR1 MNHNS and CDR2 SASEGT come from the germline V gene. The DNA of the CDR3 is TGTGCCAGCAGTGAAAGGCAGGGGACGAAGACCCAGTACTTC. It yields the protein CASSERQGTKTQYF.

With respect to this clonotype: This may stem from a read error, because a much larger clone lies one nucleotide away. Given the absence of the conserved phenylalanine or tryptophan at the CDR3 end, a read error is likely. The J gene is TRBJ1-6, the V gene TRBV6-5; D unclear. The V gene's germline CDR1 is MNHEY and CDR2 SVGAGI. Trimming removed 8 bases from V and 9 bases from J, with 2 bases in between. The CDR3 has 9 amino acids. DNA of the CDR3: TGTGCCAGCGGTTCACCCCTCCACTGT. As protein: CASGSPLHC.

This clonotype was observed at least ten times. The chain recombines TRBV7-8 with TRBJ2-6; 8 bases are shared with TRBD1. CDR1 SGHVS and CDR2 FQNEAQ come from the germline V gene. The ends lost 6 bases at V and 2 bases at J; junction bases unmatched: 9. This CDR3 comprises 17 residues. The CDR3 DNA sequence: TGTGCCAGCAGTTCCGACAGGGGTTTTGCTGGGGCCAACGTCCTGACTTTC. This sequence encodes CASSSDRGFAGANVLTF.

The sample holds many counts of this clonotype. The chain uses TRBV7-8 and TRBJ2-7, with 10 bases fitting TRBD1. CDR1 and CDR2 (germline): SGHVS, FQNEAQ. V lost 5 bases to trimming and J lost 2 bases; unmatched junction nucleotides: 12. This CDR3 contains 17 residues. This chain's CDR3 is CASSAPGQGQITYEQYF. The DNA for the CDR3 is TGTGCCAGCAGCGCGCCGGGACAGGGGCAAATTACCTACGAGCAGTACTTC.

This clonotype was counted ten times or more. The chain employs TRBV7-9 and TRBJ1-1; 7 bases are shared with TRBD1. Germline CDR1 is SEHNR and CDR2 is FQNEAQ (reference sequence). This CDR3 region has 14 residues. Trimming cost V 1 base and J 6 bases; bases outside gene matches: 5. The DNA of the CDR3 is TGTGCCAGCAGCTTAGAGGGGGCGCCGGCTGAAGCTTTCTTT. It is translated as CASSLEGAPAEAFF.

In its sample, this clonotype was seen many times. This chain uses TRBV7-2 with TRBJ2-7, with 9 bases identical to TRBD2. Germline CDR1 and CDR2: SGHTA and FQGNSA. There are 15 residues in the CDR3. V lost 3 bases to trimming and J lost 0 bases; unmatched junction nucleotides: 3. CDR3 protein: CASSFTSGYSYEQYF. The CDR3 DNA follows: TGTGCCAGCAGCTTCACTAGCGGGTACTCCTACGAGCAGTACTTC.

This clonotype has at least ten counts. The chain combines TRBV7-2 with TRBJ2-7; D might be TRBD2 (6 bases). Trimming took off 2 bases at V and 0 bases at J, with 20 bases between the two ends. Germline CDR1 and CDR2: SGHTA and FQGNSA. This CDR3 contains 18 residues. The CDR3, as DNA: TGTGCCAGCAGCTTATTCCCCCGCGGGGAAAGGAGCTCCTACGAGCAGTACTTC. As protein: CASSLFPRGERSSYEQYF.

This clonotype was recorded at least ten times. The rearrangement joins TRBV7-8 to TRBJ2-5; 11 bases are shared with TRBD2. The CDR3 has 15 amino acids. Germline CDR1 SGHVS, CDR2 FQNEAQ. V lost 5 bases and J lost 2; bases outside the gene matches: 4. For the CDR3, the DNA is TGTGCCAGCAGCCTTAGCGGGGGGGTGCAAGAGACCCAGTACTTC. Translating gives CASSLSGGVQETQYF.

The chain couples TRBV29-1 to TRBJ1-4, with D maybe TRBD1 (5 bases). V lost 6 bases and J lost 4, with 12 bases in between. CDR1 and CDR2 from the germline V gene are SQVTM and ANQGSEA. This CDR3 is built from 13 residues. The CDR3 bases are TGCAGCGTAATAGACAGCTTTAATGAAAAACTGTTTTTT. Residues: CSVIDSFNEKLFF.

This clonotype was recorded at least ten times. This rearrangement joins TRBV28 to TRBJ1-2, with 7 bases fitting TRBD1. V lost 8 bases and J lost 8; bases outside the gene matches: 8. The CDR3 spans 12 residues. CDR1 is MDHEN and CDR2 is SYDVKM in the germline V gene. The DNA for the CDR3 is TGTGCCAGCTCTGGACAGGATAGAGGCTACACCTTC. Translating it yields CASSGQDRGYTF.

The sample holds many counts of this clonotype. The J gene is TRBJ1-6, the V gene TRBV7-2, with TRBD1 as a possible D gene (5 bases). The CDR3 totals 13 residues. V was clipped by 5 bases and J by 11 bases, with 13 bases between them. Germline V gene lookup returns CDR1 SGHTA and CDR2 FQGNSA. CDR3 residues: CASSPSDMTPLHF. The CDR3 region has the DNA TGTGCCAGCAGCCCCTCGGACATGACACCCCTCCACTTT.

This clonotype was seen a few times. The chain's CDR3 is CASSRGQGASGNTIYF. As DNA, the CDR3 is TGTGCCAGCAGCCGCGGACAGGGGGCATCTGGAAACACCATATATTTT. This chain joins TRBV7-2 and TRBJ1-3; 11 positions agree with TRBD1. V was clipped by 5 bases and J by 1 base; unmatched bases: 4. There are 16 residues in the CDR3. CDR1 is SGHTA and CDR2 is FQGNSA in the germline V gene. The full variable domain, rest sourced from reference TRBV7-2 and TRBJ1-3, is GAGVSQSPSNKVTEKGKDVELRCDPISGHTALYWYRQSLGQGLEFLIYFQGNSAPDKSGLPSDRFSAERTGGSVSTLTIQRTQQEDSAVYLCASSRGQGASGNTIYFGEGSWLTVV.

This clonotype was observed a handful of times. The rearrangement uses TRBV20-1 and TRBJ1-6; no firm D call. Per germline, CDR1 DFQATT and CDR2 SNEGSKA (reference sequence). This CDR3 is 14 amino acids long. V lost 1 base to trimming and J lost 4 bases, with 8 bases between them. CDR3 sequence: CSARAGVYNSPLHF. Written as DNA, the CDR3 is TGCAGTGCTAGAGCGGGAGTTTATAATTCACCCCTCCACTTT.